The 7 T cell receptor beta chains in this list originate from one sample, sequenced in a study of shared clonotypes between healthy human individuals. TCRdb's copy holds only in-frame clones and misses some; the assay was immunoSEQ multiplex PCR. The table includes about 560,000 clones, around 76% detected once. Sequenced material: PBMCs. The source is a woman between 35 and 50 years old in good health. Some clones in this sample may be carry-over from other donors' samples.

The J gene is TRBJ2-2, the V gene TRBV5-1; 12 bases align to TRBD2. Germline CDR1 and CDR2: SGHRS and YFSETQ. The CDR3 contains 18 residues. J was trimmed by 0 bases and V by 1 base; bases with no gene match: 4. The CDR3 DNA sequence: TGCGCCAGCAGCTTGTTGGCTAGCGGGAGGGCGAACACCGGGGAGCTGTTTTTT. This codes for CASSLLASGRANTGELFF.

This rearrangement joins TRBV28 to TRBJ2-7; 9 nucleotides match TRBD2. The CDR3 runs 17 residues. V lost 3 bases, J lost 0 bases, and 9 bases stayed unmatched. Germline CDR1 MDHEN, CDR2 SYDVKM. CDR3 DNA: TGTGCCAGCAGTTTTAGAGGAACGGGACTAGCCTCCTACGAGCAGTACTTC. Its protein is CASSFRGTGLASYEQYF. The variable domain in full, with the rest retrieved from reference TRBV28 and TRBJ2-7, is DVKVTQSSRYLVKRTGEKVFLECVQDMDHENMFWYRQDPGLGLRLIYFSYDVKMKEKGDIPEGYSVSREKKERFSLILESASTNQTSMYLCASSFRGTGLASYEQYFGPGTRLTVT.

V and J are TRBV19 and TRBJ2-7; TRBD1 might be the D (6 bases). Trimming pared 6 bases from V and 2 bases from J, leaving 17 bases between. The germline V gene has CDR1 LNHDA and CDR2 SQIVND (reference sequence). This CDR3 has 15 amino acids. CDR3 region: CASRALGAGAYEQYF. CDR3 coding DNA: TGTGCCAGTAGGGCCTTGGGGGCAGGGGCCTACGAGCAGTACTTC.

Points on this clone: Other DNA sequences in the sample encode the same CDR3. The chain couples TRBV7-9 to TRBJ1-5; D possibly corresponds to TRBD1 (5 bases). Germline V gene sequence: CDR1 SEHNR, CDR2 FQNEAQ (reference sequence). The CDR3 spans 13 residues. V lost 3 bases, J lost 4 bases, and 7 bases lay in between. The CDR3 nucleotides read TGTGCCAGCAGCTTCGAGGGGAATCAGCCCCAGCATTTT. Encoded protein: CASSFEGNQPQHF.

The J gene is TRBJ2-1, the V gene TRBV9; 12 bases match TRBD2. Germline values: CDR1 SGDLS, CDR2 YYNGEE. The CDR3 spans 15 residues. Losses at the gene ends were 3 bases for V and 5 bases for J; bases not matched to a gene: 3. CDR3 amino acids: CASSARLAGDNEQFF. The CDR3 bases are TGTGCCAGCAGCGCCCGACTAGCGGGAGACAATGAGCAGTTCTTC. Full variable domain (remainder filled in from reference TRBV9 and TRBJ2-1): DSGVTQTPKHLITATGQRVTLRCSPRSGDLSVYWYQQSLDQGLQFLIQYYNGEERAKGNILERFSAQQFPDLHSELNLSSLELGDSALYFCASSARLAGDNEQFFGPGTRLTVL.

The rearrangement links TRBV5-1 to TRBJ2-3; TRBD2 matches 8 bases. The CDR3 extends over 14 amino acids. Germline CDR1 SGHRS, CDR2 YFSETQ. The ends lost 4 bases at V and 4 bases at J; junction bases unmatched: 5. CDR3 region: CASSTRLAPDTQYF. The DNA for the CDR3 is TGCGCCAGCAGCACACGACTAGCGCCAGATACGCAGTATTTT.

The CDR3 is CASSLAGTLPSYEQYF. In DNA form, the CDR3 reads TGCGCCAGCAGCTTGGCCGGCACACTACCCTCCTACGAGCAGTACTTC. This chain links TRBV5-1 with TRBJ2-7; the D is unclear. Germline loops: CDR1 SGHRS, CDR2 YFSETQ. V was shortened by 0 bases and J by 0 bases, with 13 bases between the two germline ends. The CDR3 sequence is 16 residues long. Based on the CDR3 plus reference TRBV5-1 and TRBJ2-7, the full variable domain is KAGVTQTPRYLIKTRGQQVTLSCSPISGHRSVSWYQQTPGQGLQFLFEYFSETQRNKGNFPGRFSGRQFSNSRSEMNVSTLELGDSALYLCASSLAGTLPSYEQYFGPGTRLTVT.